These T cell receptor beta chains were read from a single sample in a study of Ad26.COV2.S vaccination and SARS-CoV-2 variants. Clones were read by immunoSEQ multiplex PCR, and TCRdb kept only the in-frame ones, dropping some. The sample holds 300,000 to 450,000 clones, 70% to 90% seen once. The material was peripheral blood, obtained in a trial of Ad26.COV2.S vaccine versus placebo. These receptors originate from a person between 18 and 65 years old who received the Ad26.COV2.S COVID-19 vaccine or a placebo. Each CDR3 is given with its conserved first and last residue. Fields, in order: V gene, clone size, D gene, J gene, CDR3 DNA, CDR3 protein. D genes are given only for firm matches. The listing skips clone size in some rows; elsewhere it reads once, few, many or a size class.

>TRBV5-1|NA|TRBD1|TRBJ1-4
TGCGCCAGCAGCCTTTATCGACAGGGAGGTAATGAAAAACTGTTTTTT
CASSLYRQGGNEKLFF
>TRBV3-1/TRBV3-2|few|NA|TRBJ2-3
TGTGCCAGCAGCGCCCAAGGTACGCAGTATTTT
CASSAQGTQYF
>TRBV2|NA|NA|TRBJ2-1
TGTGCCAGCGGCAGCGTGCAGTTCTTC
CASGSVQFF
>TRBV6-1|NA|TRBD1|TRBJ2-5
TGTGCCAGCAGTGAAGCTCCCCTGGGACAGGGGTTTTGGGGGACCCAGTACTTC
CASSEAPLGQGFWGTQYF
>TRBV6-1|NA|NA|TRBJ1-1
TGTGCCAGCAGTCCCGGACCGGAAGCTTTCTTT
CASSPGPEAFF
>TRBV5-6|NA|NA|TRBJ1-2
TGTGCCAGCAGCTTTGTAGTGGGGTACTATGGCTACACCTTC
CASSFVVGYYGYTF
>TRBV30|NA|TRBD1|TRBJ1-5
TGTGCCTGGACCAGGGGGCAGGATCAGCCCCAGCATTTT
CAWTRGQDQPQHF
>TRBV9|NA|NA|TRBJ1-3
TGTGCCAGCAGCCAGGGCGGCAGAAACACCATATATTTT
CASSQGGRNTIYF
>TRBV9|NA|NA|TRBJ2-6
TGTGCCAGCAGCGTCACGACGTTGTCTGGGGCCAACGTCCTGACTTTC
CASSVTTLSGANVLTF
>TRBV5-1|NA|NA|TRBJ2-7
TGCGCCAGCAGCGATCCTACAGGGTACTACGAGCAGTACTTC
CASSDPTGYYEQYF
>TRBV19|few|NA|TRBJ1-6
TGTGCCAGTACCCCCGTGCAGGGGAATAATTCACCCCTCCACTTT
CASTPVQGNNSPLHF
>TRBV7-6|NA|TRBD2|TRBJ2-2
TGTGCCAGCAGCTTTGAGGTAGCGGGGGCAGCGAACACCGGGGAGCTGTTTTTT
CASSFEVAGAANTGELFF
>TRBV4-3|NA|NA|TRBJ1-6
TGCGCCAGCAGCCAAGATACTGGTAATTCACCCCTCCACTTT
CASSQDTGNSPLHF
>TRBV2|NA|NA|TRBJ2-1
TGTGCCAGCAGGGGGGTCAGGGGCTACAATGAGCAGTTCTTC
CASRGVRGYNEQFF
>TRBV5-4|NA|NA|TRBJ2-7
TGTGCCACCCACCGCGACGGCTCCTACGAGCAGTACTTC
CATHRDGSYEQYF
>TRBV11-2|once|NA|TRBJ2-7
TGTGCCAGCAGCTTAGAGGTGACAGGTATCGAGCAGTACTTC
CASSLEVTGIEQYF
>TRBV7-2|NA|NA|TRBJ1-6
TGTGCCAGCAGCTTTGGGACAAATAATTCACCCCTCCACTTT
CASSFGTNNSPLHF
>TRBV30|NA|TRBD1|TRBJ1-2
TGTGCCTTTAAAGACAGGGCTTCGTCCTATGGCTACACCTTC
CAFKDRASSYGYTF
>TRBV14|NA|NA|TRBJ2-7
TGTGCCAGCAGCCAGCAACAATCCCGTGCCCACGAGCAGTACTTC
CASSQQQSRAHEQYF
>TRBV6-7|few|TRBD1|TRBJ2-7
TGTGCCAGCAGTTCCCGGACAGGGGGCAGGACCTACGAGCAGTACTTC
CASSSRTGGRTYEQYF
>TRBV19|once|TRBD1|TRBJ1-1
TGTGCCAGTAACATGGGAGACAGGGGGAACACTGAAGCTTTCTTT
CASNMGDRGNTEAFF
>TRBV2|NA|TRBD1|TRBJ2-4
TGTGCCAGCAGTTGGGGACAGGGGACGGCCAAAAACATTCAGTACTTC
CASSWGQGTAKNIQYF
>TRBV7-9|NA|TRBD2|TRBJ2-1
TGTGCCAGCAGCCCCGGGACTAGCGGGGGGCACAATGAGCAGTTCTTC
CASSPGTSGGHNEQFF
>TRBV24-1|NA|NA|TRBJ2-4
TGTGCCACCAGTGGGGCCAACAACATTCAGTACTTC
CATSGANNIQYF
>TRBV29-1|NA|TRBD1|TRBJ2-7
TGCAGCGTTGGTGGACAGGGACTTTCATCCTACGAGCAGTACTTC
CSVGGQGLSSYEQYF
>TRBV7-2|NA|TRBD2|TRBJ2-5
TGTGCCAGCAGCTTACGGCGGGGGTTGGAGACCCAGTACTTC
CASSLRRGLETQYF
>TRBV29-1|once|TRBD1|TRBJ1-1
TGCAGCGGGAAGACAGGGGGCGAAACTGAAGCTTTCTTT
CSGKTGGETEAFF